The 28 T cell receptor beta chains in this list originate from one sample, sequenced in a study of cytomegalovirus exposure and HLA in healthy donors. The PCR employed 60 Vbeta primers together with 13 Jbeta primers. Using immunoSEQ multiplex PCR, the repertoire was profiled, and TCRdb retains in-frame clones only, with some absent. The sample has 55,000 or so clones; around 66% are singletons. Sequencing input: PBMCs. These receptors all come from a man aged 18-30 years in good health and CMV-seronegative.

This chain links TRBV6-5 with TRBJ2-7; the match to TRBD2 covers 11 bases. Looked up from germline, CDR1 is MNHEY and CDR2 is SVGAGI. J lost 1 base, V lost 2 bases, and 4 bases had no gene match. The CDR3 has 16 residues. The CDR3 DNA reads TGTGCCAGCAGTTACCCCACTAGCGGGGGTTCCTACGAGCAGTACTTC. Amino acid sequence: CASSYPTSGGSYEQYF.

The chain recombines TRBV27 with TRBJ2-6; D not certain. Deletions cut 0 bases from V and 0 bases from J, with 15 bases between. The CDR3 loop spans 19 amino acids. CDR1 is MNHEY, CDR2 SMNVEV, per germline (reference sequence). CDR3 nucleotide sequence: TGTGCCAGCAGTTTATCGCGACCTTCACCTAGCTCTGGGGCCAACGTCCTGACTTTC. Translation gives CASSLSRPSPSSGANVLTF. Full variable domain (rest looked up from reference TRBV27 and TRBJ2-6): EAQVTQNPRYLITVTGKKLTVTCSQNMNHEYMSWYRQDPGLGLRQIYYSMNVEVTDKGDVPEGYKVSRKEKRNFPLILESPSPNQTSLYFCASSLSRPSPSSGANVLTFGAGSRLTVL.

The rearrangement uses TRBV15 and TRBJ1-1; D is unresolved. The germline V gene encodes CDR1 LNHNV and CDR2 YYDKDF (reference sequence). The germline V and J ends were trimmed by 1 base and 0 bases, with 21 bases remaining between them. The CDR3 sequence is 19 residues long. CDR3 amino acids: CATSRVAGRDFPMNTEAFF. The DNA for the CDR3 is TGTGCCACCAGCAGAGTGGCAGGCCGAGATTTCCCCATGAACACTGAAGCTTTCTTT.

The V call is TRBV10-3, the J call TRBJ2-2; unclear D gene. CDR1 and CDR2 from the germline V gene are ENHRY and SYGVKD. Trimming pared 0 bases from V and 6 bases from J, leaving 5 bases between. This CDR3 region has 13 residues. The CDR3 protein is CAISESVPGELFF. CDR3 nucleotides: TGTGCCATCAGTGAGTCCGTCCCCGGGGAGCTGTTTTTT.

The chain uses TRBV2 and TRBJ2-7; D ambiguous. Germline lookup yields CDR1 SNHLY and CDR2 FYNNEI. The CDR3 is 11 amino acids. Trimming took off 4 bases at V and 3 bases at J, with 4 bases between the two ends. CDR3 protein: CASSALYEQYF. CDR3 nucleotides: TGTGCCAGCAGTGCCCTCTACGAGCAGTACTTC.

The chain couples TRBV27 to TRBJ2-3, with no clear D. The germline V and J ends were trimmed by 6 bases and 3 bases, with 10 bases remaining between them. The length of the CDR3 is 13 residues. Germline lookup yields CDR1 MNHEY and CDR2 SMNVEV (reference sequence). DNA of the CDR3: TGTGCCAGCAGCCAACGAGTGACAGATACGCAGTATTTT. As protein: CASSQRVTDTQYF.

The chain joins TRBV28 to TRBJ1-1; 7 bases map to TRBD1. Looked up from germline, CDR1 is MDHEN and CDR2 is SYDVKM. This CDR3 contains 14 residues. Trimming removed 3 bases from V and 1 base from J; junction bases left unmatched: 2. CDR3 in amino acids: CASSFRQGNTEAFF. DNA for the CDR3: TGTGCCAGCAGTTTCCGACAGGGGAACACTGAAGCTTTCTTT.

The chain couples TRBV28 to TRBJ1-1; D might be TRBD1 (6 bases). This CDR3 has 15 amino acids. From germline, CDR1 is MDHEN and CDR2 SYDVKM. Trimming pared 5 bases from V and 4 bases from J, leaving 17 bases between. In DNA, the CDR3 is TGTGCCAGCAGTCCCCAAGGGGAGGGGGTCACTGAAGCTTTCTTT. Its translation: CASSPQGEGVTEAFF.

The chain couples TRBV20-1 to TRBJ2-1; no definite D call. Germline CDR1 reads DFQATT; CDR2 reads SNEGSKA (reference sequence). V was shortened by 3 bases and J by 10 bases, with 10 bases between the two germline ends. CDR3 length: 11 amino acids. In nucleotides, the CDR3 is TGCAGTGCTAGCCGCACTTCGGAGCAGTTCTTC. Translating gives CSASRTSEQFF.

The chain combines TRBV28 with TRBJ2-1; 8 bases align to TRBD2. With 5 bases clipped from V and 2 bases from J, the junction kept 5 bases outside the gene matches. Germline lookup yields CDR1 MDHEN and CDR2 SYDVKM. CDR3 length: 15 amino acids. The CDR3 protein is CASSSGSLAYNEQFF. The CDR3 nucleotides read TGTGCCAGCAGTAGCGGGAGCCTCGCCTACAATGAGCAGTTCTTC.

This clone was detected only a few times. The V call is TRBV5-1, the J call TRBJ2-1; 9 bases map to TRBD1. CDR3 length: 16 amino acids. The trim removed 4 bases at V and 5 bases at J, leaving 10 bases unmatched. CDR1 and CDR2 from the germline V gene are SGHRS and YFSETQ. The CDR3 DNA follows: TGCGCCAGCAGCCAAAGACAGGGGGAGGCCCACAATGAGCAGTTCTTC. It is translated as CASSQRQGEAHNEQFF.

This clone was observed a few times. V usage is TRBV4-1 and J usage is TRBJ2-3, with TRBD2 identical over 11 bases. J gave up 6 bases and V 2 bases, and 4 bases lay outside the gene matches. The CDR3 spans 15 residues. The germline gives CDR1 MGHRA, CDR2 YSYEKL. CDR3 DNA sequence: TGCGCCAGCAGCCAACCTAGCGGGAGGAGGGATACGCAGTATTTT. Amino acid sequence: CASSQPSGRRDTQYF.

This chain uses TRBV11-2 with TRBJ1-5; D is undetermined. The germline V and J ends were trimmed by 2 bases and 6 bases, with 8 bases remaining between them. CDR3 size: 13 residues. Germline V gene lookup returns CDR1 SGHAT and CDR2 FQNNGV. The CDR3, as DNA: TGTGCCAGCAGCTTATTTGAGCGTCAGCCCCAGCATTTT. This codes for CASSLFERQPQHF.

Of note for this clone: Other DNA sequences in this specimen translate into the identical CDR3. This chain joins TRBV7-2 and TRBJ2-7; D call uncertain. The CDR3 spans 12 residues. The V and J ends lost 4 bases and 3 bases respectively, with 7 bases between them. CDR1 is SGHTA and CDR2 is FQGNSA in the germline V gene. CDR3 sequence reads: CASSSSGYEQYF. The CDR3, as DNA: TGTGCCAGCAGCTCCTCAGGCTACGAGCAGTACTTC.

This clone was detected a few times. The chain links TRBV5-6 to TRBJ2-1; TRBD2 agrees at 11 bases. The V gene's germline CDR1 is SGHDT and CDR2 YYEEEE. V was pared by 0 bases and J by 12 bases, with 17 bases of the junction left unmatched. The CDR3 totals 18 residues. This chain's CDR3 is CASSLEYGSGRAGRVQFF. The CDR3 DNA sequence: TGTGCCAGCAGCTTGGAGTACGGTAGCGGGAGGGCCGGGCGGGTGCAGTTCTTC.

The chain is built from TRBV2 and TRBJ2-7, with unresolved D. V lost 4 bases, J lost 0 bases, and 7 bases lay in between. CDR3 length: 13 amino acids. Germline V gene data show CDR1 as SNHLY and CDR2 as FYNNEI. CDR3 region: CASSGLFSYEQYF. The CDR3 nucleotides read TGTGCCAGCAGTGGTCTCTTCTCCTACGAGCAGTACTTC. Full variable domain (missing parts from reference TRBV2 and TRBJ2-7): EPEVTQTPSHQVTQMGQEVILRCVPISNHLYFYWYRQILGQKVEFLVSFYNNEISEKSEIFDDQFSVERPDGSNFTLKIRSTKLEDSAMYFCASSGLFSYEQYFGPGTRLTVT.

This clone was observed a few times. V gene TRBV28 combines with J gene TRBJ2-1; 9 bases match TRBD2. CDR3 length equals 16 residues. V lost 5 bases to trimming and J lost 5 bases; unmatched junction nucleotides: 10. The V gene's germline CDR1 is MDHEN and CDR2 SYDVKM. In nucleotides, the CDR3 is TGTGCCAGCAGTCTATATAGCGGGAGTTTGAACAATGAGCAGTTCTTC. This translates into CASSLYSGSLNNEQFF.

The chain couples TRBV6-5 to TRBJ1-1, with a weak D call TRBD1 (6 bases). CDR3 length: 13 amino acids. Germline loops: CDR1 MNHEY, CDR2 SVGAGI. V was clipped by 6 bases and J by 2 bases, with 10 bases between them. CDR3 sequence reads: CASSDRRNTEAFF. CDR3 nucleotide sequence: TGTGCCAGCAGCGACAGGCGCAACACTGAAGCTTTCTTT.

The V and J genes are TRBV6-1 and TRBJ1-1, with TRBD1 as a possible D gene (6 bases). The V end lost 7 bases, the J end lost 5 bases, and 14 bases lay between the germline ends. The CDR3 consists of 13 residues. Germline V gene sequence: CDR1 MNHNS, CDR2 SASEGT. The CDR3 loop reads CASNRETGTEAFF. The CDR3, as DNA: TGTGCCAGCAACAGGGAAACGGGGACTGAAGCTTTCTTT.

V gene TRBV6-1 combines with J gene TRBJ2-7; TRBD2 might be the D (6 bases). Germline assignment: CDR1 MNHNS and CDR2 SASEGT. The CDR3 covers 13 residues. Trimming removed 8 bases at V and 1 base at J, with 12 bases between. The CDR3: CASGRGQSYEQYF. DNA for the CDR3: TGTGCCAGCGGGCGGGGCCAGTCCTACGAGCAGTACTTC.

The V call is TRBV10-3, the J call TRBJ2-3, with D perhaps TRBD2 (5 bases). The V gene lost 11 bases and the J gene lost 1 base, with 19 bases spanning the gap. Germline CDR1 reads ENHRY; CDR2 reads SYGVKD. This CDR3 is 15 amino acids long. CDR3 sequence (DNA): TGTGCCGGTGGGCCTCAAACCGGGGGCACAGATACGCAGTATTTT. This translates into CAGGPQTGGTDTQYF.

This chain links TRBV7-2 with TRBJ2-6, with a weak D call TRBD2 (7 bases). Germline values: CDR1 SGHTA, CDR2 FQGNSA. V dropped 1 base and J dropped 2 bases, with 15 bases sitting between them. CDR3 length: 18 amino acids. The CDR3 region has the DNA TGTGCCAGCAGCTTAGAGAGTTGGGGGGGGCCTGGGGCCAACGTCCTGACTTTC. Protein: CASSLESWGGPGANVLTF.

This clone was seen a handful of times. This chain connects TRBV29-1 to TRBJ2-3; D not resolved. The V gene lost 6 bases and the J gene lost 4 bases, with 8 bases spanning the gap. The CDR3 sequence is 11 residues long. CDR1 is SQVTM, CDR2 ANQGSEA, per germline. For the CDR3, the DNA is TGCAGCGTCATCAGCGCAGATACGCAGTATTTT. It is translated as CSVISADTQYF.

The chain carries TRBV30 and TRBJ1-2, with D hard to call. CDR1 GTSNPN and CDR2 SVGIG come from the germline V gene (reference sequence). The CDR3 totals 13 residues. V was cut by 3 bases and J by 6 bases, with 14 bases left in between. CDR3 DNA: TGTGCCTGGAGCCTGGACTCCATTAATGGCTACACCTTC. This encodes CAWSLDSINGYTF.

This clone was counted only a few times. The chain joins TRBV5-8 to TRBJ2-5; 13 positions agree with TRBD2. The germline V gene has CDR1 SGHTS and CDR2 YDEGEE. There are 17 residues in the CDR3. V was pared by 4 bases and J by 5 bases, with 11 bases of the junction left unmatched. The CDR3 bases are TGTGCCAGCAGCCCCCGGGGACTAGCGGGAAGGGTGGAGACCCAGTACTTC. Translating it yields CASSPRGLAGRVETQYF.

This clone was seen a few times. V and J are TRBV2 and TRBJ1-4; D call uncertain. Germline V gene lookup returns CDR1 SNHLY and CDR2 FYNNEI. The V end lost 11 bases, the J end lost 8 bases, and 15 bases lay between the germline ends. This CDR3 contains 12 residues. The CDR3 region is CASTFSGEKLFF. CDR3 nucleotides: TGTGCCTCCACATTTTCGGGGGAAAAACTGTTTTTT. The whole variable domain, filled in from reference TRBV2 and TRBJ1-4, reads EPEVTQTPSHQVTQMGQEVILRCVPISNHLYFYWYRQILGQKVEFLVSFYNNEISEKSEIFDDQFSVERPDGSNFTLKIRSTKLEDSAMYFCASTFSGEKLFFGSGTQLSVL.

The chain uses TRBV7-2 and TRBJ1-5; D gene ambiguous. Germline assignment: CDR1 SGHTA and CDR2 FQGNSA. The CDR3 covers 14 residues. Trimming took off 1 base at V and 5 bases at J, with 9 bases between the two ends. CDR3 nucleotides: TGTGCCAGCAGCTTAGGGGCTGCCGATCAGCCCCAGCATTTT. Amino acid sequence: CASSLGAADQPQHF.

V is TRBV9 and J is TRBJ2-1; TRBD2 matches 8 bases. Germline-derived CDR1 and CDR2 are SGDLS and YYNGEE. J gave up 4 bases and V 0 bases, and 9 bases lay outside the gene matches. There are 17 residues in the CDR3. CDR3 protein: CASSVGGLVWGYNEQFF. CDR3 in DNA: TGTGCCAGCAGCGTAGGGGGACTAGTTTGGGGATACAATGAGCAGTTCTTC.